These T cell receptor beta chains were read from a single sample in a study of glioma-infiltrating T cells after dendritic cell vaccination. Data came from immunoSEQ multiplex PCR; TCRdb stores just in-frame clones and leaves some out. The data show 85,000 to 95,000 clones, more than 75% seen once. Sequences were derived from blood, sampled before dendritic cell vaccination. The receptors here all came from a human donor with glioblastoma. Each CDR3 is given with its conserved first and last residue. Each record gives: J gene, V gene, CDR3 length, clone size, D gene, CDR3 protein, CDR3 DNA. D genes are given only for firm matches. Expanded clones are given a class, and other clones once, few, many or no size at all.

>TRBJ1-2|TRBV5-4|15|NA|NA
CASSPSDRFQYGYTF
TGTGCCAGCAGCCCTTCGGACAGATTTCAGTATGGCTACACCTTC
>TRBJ2-7|TRBV15|16|NA|TRBD2
CATSRDLTSGRGGQYF
TGTGCCACCAGCAGAGATTTAACTAGCGGGAGAGGTGGGCAGTACTTC
>TRBJ1-6|TRBV4-1|15|NA|NA
CASSQAFGGRSPLHF
TGCGCCAGCAGCCAAGCATTCGGTGGTCGTTCACCCCTCCACTTT
>TRBJ2-7|TRBV5-5|13|NA|TRBD1
CASRPGGPYEQYF
TGTGCCAGCAGACCAGGGGGCCCCTACGAGCAGTACTTC
>TRBJ2-7|TRBV5-4|16|NA|TRBD1
CASSPGQGAGSYEQYF
TGTGCCAGCAGCCCGGGACAGGGGGCAGGGTCCTACGAGCAGTACTTC
>TRBJ2-2|TRBV2|14|once|NA
CASSEVGSTGELFF
TGTGCCAGCAGTGAAGTGGGGAGCACCGGGGAGCTGTTTTTT
>TRBJ2-3|TRBV5-4|16|NA|TRBD2
CASSWASGASTDTQYF
TGTGCCAGCAGCTGGGCTAGCGGAGCTAGCACAGATACGCAGTATTTT
>TRBJ2-6|TRBV19|17|NA|TRBD1
CASSIGTGRSGANVLTF
TGTGCCAGTAGTATTGGGACAGGCCGCTCTGGGGCCAACGTCCTGACTTTC
>TRBJ2-7|TRBV9|17|NA|TRBD2
CASSLGLAGEGGYEQYF
TGTGCCAGCAGCTTGGGACTAGCGGGAGAAGGTGGCTACGAGCAGTACTTC
>TRBJ1-6|TRBV21-1|15|once|NA
CASSKEGVVRSPLHF
TGTGCCAGCAGCAAAGAAGGGGTAGTGAGGTCACCCCTCCACTTT
>TRBJ2-5|TRBV5-4|15|once|NA
CASSLVGGLGETQYF
TGTGCCAGCAGCTTGGTGGGGGGTCTTGGGGAGACCCAGTACTTC
>TRBJ2-2|TRBV28|15|few|TRBD2
CASSIPGLATGELFF
TGTGCCAGCAGTATACCGGGACTAGCGACCGGGGAGCTGTTTTTT
>TRBJ1-1|TRBV28|13|NA|NA
CASSLQVNTEAFF
TGTGCCAGCAGTTTGCAGGTGAACACTGAAGCTTTCTTT
>TRBJ1-4|TRBV5-4|15|NA|NA
CASSLGGQGNEKLFF
TGTGCCAGCAGCTTGGGGGGTCAGGGTAATGAAAAACTGTTTTTT
>TRBJ2-7|TRBV9|14|NA|TRBD1
CASSVGGTGYEQYF
TGTGCCAGCAGCGTAGGCGGGACAGGTTACGAGCAGTACTTC
>TRBJ2-7|TRBV7-8|14|NA|NA
CASSPENRVYEQYF
TGTGCCAGCAGCCCGGAAAACAGGGTCTACGAGCAGTACTTC
>TRBJ1-2|TRBV9|17|NA|NA
CASSSQDGQTTNYGYTF
TGTGCCAGCAGTTCCCAGGATGGACAAACGACTAACTATGGCTACACCTTC
>TRBJ2-7|TRBV5-4|14|NA|TRBD2
CASRTSGRGIEQYF
TGTGCCAGCAGGACTAGCGGGAGGGGCATCGAGCAGTACTTC
>TRBJ2-3|TRBV10-3|10|NA|NA
CAIAGDTQYF
TGTGCCATCGCGGGAGATACGCAGTATTTT
>TRBJ2-2|TRBV6-5|12|NA|NA
CASSYRGGELFF
TGTGCCAGCAGTTACCGGGGGGGGGAGCTGTTTTTT
>TRBJ2-2|TRBV7-3|17|NA|NA
CASSPYIQGLGTGELFF
TGTGCCAGCAGCCCATACATACAGGGTTTGGGCACCGGGGAGCTGTTTTTT
>TRBJ2-4|TRBV4-1|16|NA|NA
CASSQDKVVTENIQYF
TGCGCCAGCAGCCAAGATAAGGTGGTGACAGAAAACATTCAGTACTTC
>TRBJ2-1|TRBV25-1|14|NA|TRBD2
CASGKRGGRDEQFF
TGTGCCAGCGGGAAGCGGGGGGGCCGCGATGAGCAGTTCTTC
>TRBJ1-2|TRBV28|14|NA|NA
CASSLQRTNYGYTF
TGTGCCAGCAGTTTACAGCGTACTAACTATGGCTACACCTTC
>TRBJ1-1|TRBV30|13|NA|NA
CAWSADSMGEAFF
TGTGCCTGGAGTGCCGACTCGATGGGTGAAGCTTTCTTT
>TRBJ2-7|TRBV6-1|12|once|NA
CASRAETYEQYF
TGTGCCAGCAGGGCAGAAACCTACGAGCAGTACTTC
>TRBJ2-7|TRBV27|20|NA|NA
CASTPAGGRGRDRSSYEQYF
TGTGCCAGCACCCCAGCGGGGGGCCGGGGTCGGGACAGGTCCTCCTACGAGCAGTACTTC
>TRBJ2-3|TRBV7-3|15|NA|NA
CASSFIGGGLYTQYF
TGTGCCAGCAGCTTCATTGGCGGGGGCCTATATACGCAGTATTTT
>TRBJ1-5|TRBV5-6|14|NA|TRBD1
CASSLTGAPLPQHF
TGTGCCAGCAGCCTGACAGGGGCCCCTTTGCCCCAGCATTTT
>TRBJ2-1|TRBV7-3|15|NA|TRBD2
CASSYGLAGGSEQFF
TGTGCCAGCAGCTATGGCTTAGCGGGAGGATCTGAGCAGTTCTTC
>TRBJ2-3|TRBV7-9|14|NA|TRBD1
CASSLGQLADTQYF
TGTGCCAGCAGCTTGGGACAGCTCGCAGATACGCAGTATTTT
>TRBJ1-1|TRBV5-1|17|NA|TRBD1
CASSGGTGATLNTEAFF
TGCGCCAGCAGCGGTGGGACAGGGGCTACCCTTAACACTGAAGCTTTCTTT